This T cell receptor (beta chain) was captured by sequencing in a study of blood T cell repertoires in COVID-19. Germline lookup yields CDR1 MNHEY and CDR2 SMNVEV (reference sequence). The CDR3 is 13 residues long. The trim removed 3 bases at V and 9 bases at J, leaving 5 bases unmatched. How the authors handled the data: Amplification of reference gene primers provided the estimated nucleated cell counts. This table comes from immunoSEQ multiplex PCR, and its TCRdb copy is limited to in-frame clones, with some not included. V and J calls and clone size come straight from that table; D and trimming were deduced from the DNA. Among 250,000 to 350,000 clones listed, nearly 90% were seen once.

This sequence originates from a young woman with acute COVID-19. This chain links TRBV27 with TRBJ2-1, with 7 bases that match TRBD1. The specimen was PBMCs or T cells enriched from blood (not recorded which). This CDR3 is CASSLSGGSEQFF. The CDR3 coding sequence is TGTGCCAGCAGTTTGTCAGGGGGTAGTGAGCAGTTCTTC.